The rows below give T cell receptor beta chains drawn from one sample of a study of blood T cell repertoires in COVID-19. Profiling relied on immunoSEQ multiplex PCR, and the TCRdb table lists in-frame clones only, not all of them. The repertoire includes 35,000 to 40,000 clones, 81% of them detected once, and about 31% sits in the top ten. Sequenced sample: peripheral blood. The source of these receptors is a man of 80 years or more with active or convalescent COVID-19. The CDR3 runs from the conserved cysteine through the conserved F or W. Fields, in order: D gene, J gene, V gene, clone size, CDR3 DNA, CDR3 protein. D genes are given only for firm matches. The size field is filled for only some rows; it gives once, few, many or a size class.

>-|TRBJ2-5|TRBV12-3/TRBV12-4|-
TGTGCCAGCAGCACAGGGATTCTGGAGACCCAGTACTTC
CASSTGILETQYF
>-|TRBJ2-5|TRBV5-6|-
TGTGCCAGCAGCTTGTCGGGATTGAGAGAGACCCAGTACTTC
CASSLSGLRETQYF
>-|TRBJ1-1|TRBV7-9|-
TGTGCCAGCAGCTCGACCGGTGGCAGGTCCGGAGAAGCTTTCTTT
CASSSTGGRSGEAFF
>-|TRBJ1-5|TRBV4-1|hyperexpanded
TGCGCCAGCACTCAAGGGGTAGACGATGATTATAGCAATCAGCCCCAGCATTTT
CASTQGVDDDYSNQPQHF
>-|TRBJ1-3|TRBV30|-
TGTGCCTGGAGTGTGGGTCGGGGGTGGTATGGAAACACCATATATTTT
CAWSVGRGWYGNTIYF
>-|TRBJ1-2|TRBV21-1|-
TGTGCCAGCAGCATCCGGGGGGACAGGGGTTATTACTATGGCTACACCTTC
CASSIRGDRGYYYGYTF
>-|TRBJ2-5|TRBV6-2/TRBV6-3|-
TGTGCCAGCAGTTACTCAGGGGTTGGTGAGACCCAGTACTTC
CASSYSGVGETQYF
>TRBD2|TRBJ2-1|TRBV6-5|-
TGTGCCAGCAGTCTCGTAGCGGGGGAGTACAATGAGCAGTTCTTC
CASSLVAGEYNEQFF
>TRBD1|TRBJ1-3|TRBV9|few
TGTGCCAGCAGCCCCCAGAGAACAGGGGGCGCGTCTGGAAACACCATATATTTT
CASSPQRTGGASGNTIYF
>TRBD2|TRBJ2-1|TRBV19|-
TGTGCCAGTAGTAGCGGGGGGCCGTCATATTACAATGAGCAGTTCTTC
CASSSGGPSYYNEQFF
>TRBD1|TRBJ1-1|TRBV11-3|-
TGTGCCAGCAGCTTAGTAGGCTTGGGACAGGGGAACACTGAAGCTTTCTTT
CASSLVGLGQGNTEAFF
>-|TRBJ1-3|TRBV29-1|-
TGCAGCGTTGAACGGGGAAACACCATATATTTT
CSVERGNTIYF
>-|TRBJ1-4|TRBV9|-
TGTGCCAGCACCCCGAACGGGGGTGCCGATGAAAAACTGTTTTTT
CASTPNGGADEKLFF
>-|TRBJ2-7|TRBV18|-
TGTGCCAGCTCACCACCGTTCGTCCCCGACAGTTCCTACGAGCAGTACTTC
CASSPPFVPDSSYEQYF
>-|TRBJ2-7|TRBV24-1|-
TGTGCCACCAGTGATTTGCTAGACAGCTTCTACGAGCAGTACTTC
CATSDLLDSFYEQYF
>-|TRBJ2-1|TRBV13|-
TGTGCCAGCAGCTTAGGCCGGGACTCCCGCATTGAGCAGTTCTTC
CASSLGRDSRIEQFF
>TRBD2|TRBJ2-1|TRBV7-3|-
TGTGCCAGCAGCTCGACTAGCGGGGGGTGGAATGAGCAGTTCTTC
CASSSTSGGWNEQFF
>-|TRBJ2-7|TRBV29-1|-
TGCAGCGTTGAAGAGGGGCAGGGCCTGTACTTC
CSVEEGQGLYF
>TRBD2|TRBJ2-7|TRBV6-6|-
TGTGCCAGCAGTCCAGAACTGACTAGCGGGAGGGCAGAGCAGTACTTC
CASSPELTSGRAEQYF
>-|TRBJ1-5|TRBV2|few
TGTGCCAGCAGTGAAGGGGGGTCAGGGAGGGGAAATCAGCCCCAGCATTTT
CASSEGGSGRGNQPQHF
>TRBD1|TRBJ2-5|TRBV4-1|few
TGCGCCAGCAGCCAGACCCGACAGGGGGCGTGGGAGACCCAGTACTTC
CASSQTRQGAWETQYF
>-|TRBJ1-4|TRBV15|-
TGTGCCACCAGCAGAGATATAGACAAGTCTCCACTGTTTTTT
CATSRDIDKSPLFF
>-|TRBJ2-2|TRBV29-1|-
TGCAGCGTTGCCACAAGCGCGAACACCGGGGAGCTGTTTTTT
CSVATSANTGELFF
>-|TRBJ1-4|TRBV27|once
TGTGCCAGCAGCCGATCCAGGGTAGCTAATGAAAAACTGTTTTTT
CASSRSRVANEKLFF
>TRBD1|TRBJ1-6|TRBV14|-
TGTGCCAGCAGCCAAGATATCGTGGACAGGAGACGGAATTCACCCCTCCACTTT
CASSQDIVDRRRNSPLHF
>TRBD2|TRBJ2-3|TRBV7-2|-
TGTGCCAGCAGCTTCGGACTAGCGGGGACATACACAGATACGCAGTATTTT
CASSFGLAGTYTDTQYF
>-|TRBJ1-1|TRBV6-5|-
TGTGCCAGCAATCACCAGGGTATTGCTGAAGCTTTCTTT
CASNHQGIAEAFF
>TRBD2|TRBJ2-2|TRBV30|-
TGTGCCTGGAGTGTAACGGGAGGGCCAAACTACGGGGAGCTGTTTTTT
CAWSVTGGPNYGELFF
>-|TRBJ2-3|TRBV5-4|-
TGTGCCAGCAGATTGTCTCGGGACTCCACAGATACGCAGTATTTT
CASRLSRDSTDTQYF
>-|TRBJ1-5|TRBV18|-
TGTGCCAGCTCACCACCGGGGGGGACTTACAATCAGCCCCAGCATTTT
CASSPPGGTYNQPQHF
>TRBD2|TRBJ2-1|TRBV4-3|-
TGCGCCAGCAGCCAAGCGGGCGGGGGGCTCAATGAGCAGTTCTTC
CASSQAGGGLNEQFF
>TRBD2|TRBJ2-1|TRBV6-2/TRBV6-3|once
TGTGCCAGCAGCTTGGGAGGGTCCTACAATGAGCAGTTCTTC
CASSLGGSYNEQFF
>TRBD1|TRBJ2-7|TRBV5-5|once
TGTGCCAGCAGCTCGAGGACAGGGAACATGCCCTACGAGCAGTACTTC
CASSSRTGNMPYEQYF
>TRBD1|TRBJ2-2|TRBV27|-
TGTGCCAGCAGGAGGGGGCGCCAGTCCGGGGAGCTGTTTTTT
CASRRGRQSGELFF
>-|TRBJ2-1|TRBV18|-
TGTGCCAGCTCATCTCGTCGGGGCTCCTACAATGAGCAGTTCTTC
CASSSRRGSYNEQFF
>-|TRBJ2-7|TRBV28|-
TGTGCCAGCAGACCATACAAACCAGGCTACGAGCAGTACTTC
CASRPYKPGYEQYF
>-|TRBJ1-1|TRBV18|-
TGTGCCAGCTCACCTGGAGTGAACACTGAAGCTTTCTTT
CASSPGVNTEAFF
>TRBD2|TRBJ2-1|TRBV9|-
TGTGCCAGCAGCGTAGGGGAGCGGGAGAGGCTGAATGAGCAGTTCTTC
CASSVGERERLNEQFF
>TRBD2|TRBJ2-3|TRBV19|-
TGTGCCAGTAGTATAGGCCTAGCGGGGAGCACAGATACGCAGTATTTT
CASSIGLAGSTDTQYF
>-|TRBJ2-6|TRBV7-9|once
TGTGCCAGCAGCTTAGCGGGGGCACCATCTGGGGCCAACGTCCTGACTTTC
CASSLAGAPSGANVLTF
>-|TRBJ1-2|TRBV6-5|-
TGTGCCAGCAGCTCAAAAAGGGGAGGTGGCTACACCTTC
CASSSKRGGGYTF
>TRBD1|TRBJ2-5|TRBV18|once
TGTGCCAGCTCACCCGGGCAGGGGGCAAGAGAGACCCAGTACTTC
CASSPGQGARETQYF
>TRBD1|TRBJ1-1|TRBV6-5|-
TGTGCCAGCAGCCGGACAGGGTTCGCTGAAGCTTTCTTT
CASSRTGFAEAFF
>TRBD2|TRBJ2-1|TRBV15|-
TGTGCCACCAGCAGAGGACTAGCGGGGAACAATGAGCAGTTCTTC
CATSRGLAGNNEQFF
>-|TRBJ2-7|TRBV9|-
TGTGCCAGCAGCCGCGGTAACTACGAGCAGTACTTC
CASSRGNYEQYF